This TCR beta chain derives from a study of T cell repertoires in cytomegalovirus infection. In the study overall: CMV infection and matching HLA type were both indicated by public TCR beta signatures.

A note on this clonotype: Its cognate antigen is unknown.

There are 16 residues in the CDR3. The germline CDR1 and CDR2 sequences are DFQATT and SNEGSKA (reference sequence). V was pared by 3 bases and J by 1 base, with 17 bases between. TCRdb analysed the reads with MiXCR anew, one entry per CDR3 protein. The sample lists roughly 730,000 distinct CDR3 sequences; around a third were seen once. The sample here was cultured PBMCs, taken from culture after CMV antigen stimulation. The chain combines TRBV20-1 with TRBJ2-3; D tentatively fits TRBD1 or TRBD2 (5 bases each). This clonotype originated in a human donor in good health (CMV status not recorded). Some clones in this sample may be carry-over from other donors' samples. This CDR3 reads CSARVRGRTRTDTQYF. The DNA of the CDR3 is TGCAGTGCTAGGGTCCGGGGCCGAACCCGCACAGATACGCAGTATTTT.